Presented here are 19 T cell receptor beta chains from one specimen sequenced in a study of spatial heterogeneity in lung cancer. Using its own MiXCR run on the 5' RACE reads, TCRdb lists one record per CDR3 protein. The sample carries thousands of distinct CDR3 sequences, 15% to 20% recorded once. Time point here: sample taken at primary tumor resection. The sequenced material consisted of unsorted whole RNA from tumor, nontumor lung or frozen PBMC. The sequencing used normal lung tissue next to the tumor, collected at surgery. These TCRs come from a male donor with early-stage non-small cell lung cancer.

J is TRBJ2-3 and V is TRBV18; 9 bases line up with TRBD1. The CDR3 spans 16 residues. Germline values: CDR1 KGHSH, CDR2 LQKENI. The junction had 9 bases not matched to a gene; V was cut back by 4 bases and J by 4 bases. This CDR3 reads CASSLGTGTIADTQYF. DNA for the CDR3: TGTGCCAGCTCACTCGGGACAGGGACTATTGCAGATACGCAGTATTTT.

This clonotype was observed a few times. The chain combines TRBV5-1 with TRBJ2-2; D may be TRBD1 (6 bases). CDR3 length: 16 amino acids. CDR1 SGHRS and CDR2 YFSETQ come from the germline V gene. V was shortened by 4 bases and J by 2 bases, with 15 bases between the two germline ends. The CDR3 bases are TGCGCCAGCAGCAGGCGGACAGAAAGTAACACCGGGGAGCTGTTTTTT. Protein: CASSRRTESNTGELFF.

This clonotype is termed medium-sized. The chain combines TRBV7-9 with TRBJ1-1; a weak D match, TRBD1 (6 bases). Germline CDR1 and CDR2: SEHNR and FQNEAQ (reference sequence). The CDR3 is 15 residues long. Trimming shortened V by 5 bases and J by 1 base, and 14 bases separated the two germline ends. Here the CDR3 DNA reads TGTGCCAGCAGCCATCCGGACAGCCCGAACACTGAAGCTTTCTTT. Translation gives CASSHPDSPNTEAFF. Full variable domain (missing parts from reference TRBV7-9 and TRBJ1-1): DTGVSQNPRHKITKRGQNVTFRCDPISEHNRLYWYRQTLGQGPEFLTYFQNEAQLEKSRLLSDRFSAERPKGSFSTLEIQRTEQGDSAMYLCASSHPDSPNTEAFFGQGTRLTVV.

In its sample, this clonotype ranks as medium-sized. The chain combines TRBV20-1 with TRBJ1-2; D not certain. V lost 0 bases, J lost 8 bases, and 7 bases lay in between. Germline V gene lookup returns CDR1 DFQATT and CDR2 SNEGSKA (reference sequence). There are 11 residues in the CDR3. CDR3 sequence: CSARDLDGYTF. CDR3 nucleotides: TGCAGTGCTAGAGATCTAGACGGCTACACCTTC.

Judged by abundance, this clonotype is medium-sized. The chain recombines TRBV6-2 or TRBV6-3 with TRBJ2-1; D is perhaps TRBD1 or TRBD2 (6 bases each). The V end was cut by 8 bases, the J end by 4 bases, with 12 bases between. In germline, CDR1 is MNHEY, CDR2 SVGEGT. CDR3 length equals 13 residues. The CDR3 coding sequence is TGTGCCAGCGGAGGGGGGCTGTACAATGAGCAGTTCTTC. This encodes CASGGGLYNEQFF.

Judged by abundance, this clonotype is medium-sized. The gene calls are TRBV4-2 and TRBJ2-1, with TRBD1 as a possible D gene (5 bases). Trimming left V 0 bases short and J 12 bases short, with 12 bases between. This CDR3 contains 13 residues. Germline V lookup: CDR1 LGHNA, CDR2 YNFKEQ. In nucleotides, the CDR3 is TGTGCCAGCAGCCAAGATCCCCAGGGTTCGCAGTTCTTC. Its protein product is CASSQDPQGSQFF.

The chain links TRBV11-2 to TRBJ1-1; D unresolved. V was trimmed by 5 bases and J by 0 bases, leaving 10 bases between them. Per germline, CDR1 SGHAT and CDR2 FQNNGV. The length of the CDR3 is 14 residues. CDR3 in amino acids: CASSPSRVNTEAFF. In DNA, the CDR3 is TGTGCCAGCAGCCCGTCTAGGGTGAACACTGAAGCTTTCTTT.

Within the sample, this clonotype is large. The V gene is TRBV7-8, the J gene TRBJ2-3; the match to TRBD2 covers 7 bases. There are 14 residues in the CDR3. The V and J ends lost 3 bases and 5 bases, in that order; junction bases with no gene match: 5. Per the germline V gene, CDR1 is SGHVS and CDR2 is FQNEAQ. CDR3 sequence (DNA): TGTGCCAGCAGCTTTAATACGGGGGGAGATACGCAGTATTTT. Protein product: CASSFNTGGDTQYF.

The chain couples TRBV20-1 to TRBJ2-1, with TRBD2 matching 7 bases. The CDR3 loop spans 15 amino acids. V lost 6 bases and J lost 3; bases outside the gene matches: 11. Germline CDR1 DFQATT, CDR2 SNEGSKA (reference sequence). CDR3 sequence reads: CSAISRSGNYNEQFF. CDR3 sequence (DNA): TGCAGTGCCATTTCTCGGAGCGGGAACTACAATGAGCAGTTCTTC.

This clonotype was observed once. This chain joins TRBV29-1 and TRBJ1-2; D possibly corresponds to TRBD1 (5 bases). The germline V gene has CDR1 SQVTM and CDR2 ANQGSEA. CDR3 length equals 12 residues. Trimming pared 3 bases from V and 5 bases from J, leaving 10 bases between. The CDR3 nucleotides are TGCAGCGTTGATAACAGGAGATATGGCTACACCTTC. Its translation is CSVDNRRYGYTF.

This clonotype is judged medium-sized. This rearrangement joins TRBV5-1 to TRBJ2-7; 7 nucleotides line up with TRBD1. The CDR3 spans 14 residues. V lost 0 bases to trimming and J lost 1 base; unmatched junction nucleotides: 1. CDR1 is SGHRS and CDR2 is YFSETQ in the germline V gene. The CDR3 coding sequence is TGCGCCAGCAGCTTGGTCAGGGGGTCCTACGAGCAGTACTTC. This codes for CASSLVRGSYEQYF. The full variable domain, in which reference TRBV5-1 and TRBJ2-7 provide the parts outside the CDR3, is KAGVTQTPRYLIKTRGQQVTLSCSPISGHRSVSWYQQTPGQGLQFLFEYFSETQRNKGNFPGRFSGRQFSNSRSEMNVSTLELGDSALYLCASSLVRGSYEQYFGPGTRLTVT.

This clonotype has at least ten counts. This sequence joins TRBV7-9 and TRBJ1-2; the D is unclear. Deletions cut 5 bases from V and 3 bases from J, with 19 bases between. Per germline, CDR1 SEHNR and CDR2 FQNEAQ (reference sequence). The CDR3 has 16 amino acids. The CDR3 protein is CASSQQAGLRYYGYTF. CDR3 bases: TGTGCCAGCAGCCAGCAGGCAGGTCTCCGGTACTATGGCTACACCTTC.

This clonotype rates as medium-sized. The chain carries TRBV20-1 and TRBJ2-7; 9 nucleotides match TRBD1. This CDR3 is built from 16 residues. CDR1 DFQATT and CDR2 SNEGSKA come from the germline V gene (reference sequence). J lost 3 bases, V lost 3 bases, and 12 bases had no gene match. CDR3 DNA: TGCAGTGCTAGGACGTTGTGGGGACAGGGATACTACGAGCAGTACGTC. Residues: CSARTLWGQGYYEQYV.

By share, this clonotype ranks as medium-sized. The V and J genes are TRBV27 and TRBJ2-5; D gene uncertain. The germline V gene has CDR1 MNHEY and CDR2 SMNVEV (reference sequence). V lost 5 bases and J 2 bases, leaving 18 bases between the germline ends. The CDR3 length is 16 residues. This CDR3 reads CASSGEPFRWQETQYF. CDR3 DNA: TGTGCCAGCAGTGGAGAACCGTTCAGGTGGCAAGAGACCCAGTACTTC.

The chain combines TRBV25-1 with TRBJ1-1; perhaps TRBD1 as D (5 bases). The length of the CDR3 is 13 residues. Germline V gene sequence: CDR1 MGHDK, CDR2 SYGVNS. V lost 5 bases and J 1 base, leaving 8 bases between the germline ends. CDR3 in amino acids: CASSPGQNTEAFF. Written as DNA, the CDR3 is TGTGCCAGCAGTCCGGGGCAGAACACTGAAGCTTTCTTT. Using reference TRBV25-1 and TRBJ1-1 for the parts outside the CDR3, the full variable domain is EADIYQTPRYLVIGTGKKITLECSQTMGHDKMYWYQQDPGMELHLIHYSYGVNSTEKGDLSSESTVSRIRTEHFPLTLESARPSHTSQYLCASSPGQNTEAFFGQGTRLTVV.

This clonotype qualifies as medium-sized. This chain connects TRBV5-1 to TRBJ1-2; D uncertain. The CDR3 is 12 residues long. Germline V gene data show CDR1 as SGHRS and CDR2 as YFSETQ. V dropped 0 bases and J dropped 2 bases, with 2 bases sitting between them. For the CDR3, the DNA is TGCGCCAGCAGCTTGGACAACTATGGCTACACCTTC. Amino acid sequence: CASSLDNYGYTF.

The J gene is TRBJ1-2, the V gene TRBV15; no clear D. The germline V gene encodes CDR1 LNHNV and CDR2 YYDKDF (reference sequence). The CDR3 contains 14 residues. The V end lost 0 bases, the J end lost 1 base, and 6 bases lay between the germline ends. CDR3 in DNA: TGTGCCACCAGCAGAGATACGGTTAACTATGGCTACACCTTC. Translating it yields CATSRDTVNYGYTF.

At least ten counts were recorded for this clonotype. The chain employs TRBV27 and TRBJ1-1; possible D gene TRBD1, 5 bases. This CDR3 is built from 13 residues. Germline-derived CDR1 and CDR2 are MNHEY and SMNVEV (reference sequence). The germline V and J ends were trimmed by 5 bases and 3 bases, with 10 bases remaining between them. Written as DNA, the CDR3 is TGTGCCAGCAGTAACAGGATGGACACTGAAGCTTTCTTT. Encoded protein: CASSNRMDTEAFF.

This clonotype counts as medium-sized. The CDR3, as DNA: TGCAGTGCTCCCCCAGGGAATTCACCCCTCCACTTT. Its protein product is CSAPPGNSPLHF. The chain has TRBV20-1 and TRBJ1-6, with D perhaps matching TRBD1 (5 bases). Trimming removed 5 bases at V and 7 bases at J, with 9 bases between. Germline V gene lookup returns CDR1 DFQATT and CDR2 SNEGSKA (reference sequence). The CDR3 is 12 amino acids.